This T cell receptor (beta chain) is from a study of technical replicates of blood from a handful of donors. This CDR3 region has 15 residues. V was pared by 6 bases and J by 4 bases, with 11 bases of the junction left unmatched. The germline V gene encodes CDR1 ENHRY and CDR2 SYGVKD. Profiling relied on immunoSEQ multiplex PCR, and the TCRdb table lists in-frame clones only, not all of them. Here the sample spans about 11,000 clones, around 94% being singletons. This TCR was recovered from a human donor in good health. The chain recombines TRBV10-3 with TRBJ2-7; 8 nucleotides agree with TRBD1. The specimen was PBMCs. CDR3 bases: TGTGCCATCAGGCCTCAGGCAGGGGGCCTTTACGAGCAGTACTTC. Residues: CAIRPQAGGLYEQYF.